Shown below are 10 T cell receptor beta chains from a single sample sequenced in a study of blood T cell repertoires in COVID-19. TCRdb's copy holds only in-frame clones and misses some; the assay was immunoSEQ multiplex PCR. The sample holds over 250,000 clones, roughly 86% seen once. The sample comprised peripheral blood. Receptors were obtained from a man between 35 and 55 years old who had recovered from COVID-19.

The chain carries TRBV27 and TRBJ2-7; a weak D match, TRBD1 (5 bases). The CDR3 has 12 amino acids. Trimming removed 6 bases from V and 3 bases from J, with 9 bases in between. Germline CDR1 is MNHEY and CDR2 is SMNVEV (reference sequence). The CDR3 is CASRGPGYEQYF. Written as DNA, the CDR3 is TGTGCCAGCAGGGGGCCCGGCTACGAGCAGTACTTC.

The chain uses TRBV2 and TRBJ1-1; no clear D. CDR3 length: 14 residues. V was pared by 6 bases and J by 4 bases, with 15 bases between. Germline loops: CDR1 SNHLY, CDR2 FYNNEI. This CDR3 is CASRTSGIGTEAFF. The CDR3 DNA reads as TGTGCCAGCAGGACTTCGGGGATTGGCACTGAAGCTTTCTTT.

The chain couples TRBV2 to TRBJ2-5; 10 bases are shared with TRBD2. CDR3 length equals 15 residues. Trimming at V came to 5 bases and at J to 2 bases, leaving 5 bases not matched to a gene. CDR1 and CDR2 from the germline V gene are SNHLY and FYNNEI. The CDR3 sequence is CASSRLAGEQETQYF. Here the CDR3 DNA reads TGTGCCAGCAGTCGGCTAGCGGGAGAACAAGAGACCCAGTACTTC.

The chain carries TRBV15 and TRBJ2-1; 11 bases align to TRBD2. The CDR3 runs to 17 residues. The germline V gene has CDR1 LNHNV and CDR2 YYDKDF (reference sequence). The trim removed 2 bases at V and 3 bases at J, leaving 6 bases unmatched. The CDR3 DNA sequence: TGTGCCACCAGCAGAACCGGACTAGCGGGCTTCTACAATGAGCAGTTCTTC. Encoded protein: CATSRTGLAGFYNEQFF.

The CDR3 nucleotides read TGTGCCAGCAGCCTTGGAGGGAAACTGTTTTTT. This translates into CASSLGGKLFF. The chain uses TRBV7-2 and TRBJ1-4, with D unresolved. Trimming pared 5 bases from V and 11 bases from J, leaving 9 bases between. Germline V CDR1 and CDR2: SGHTA, FQGNSA. The CDR3 runs to 11 residues. The variable domain in full, completed from reference TRBV7-2 and TRBJ1-4, reads GAGVSQSPSNKVTEKGKDVELRCDPISGHTALYWYRQSLGQGLEFLIYFQGNSAPDKSGLPSDRFSAERTGGSVSTLTIQRTQQEDSAVYLCASSLGGKLFFGSGTQLSVL.

V gene TRBV11-2 combines with J gene TRBJ2-7; 9 positions agree with TRBD2. After removal of 1 base from V and 2 bases from J, the junction contained 6 bases not matched to a gene. The CDR3 is 16 residues long. CDR1 SGHAT and CDR2 FQNNGV come from the germline V gene. The CDR3 loop reads CASSLGAGGRAYEQYF. The CDR3 bases are TGTGCCAGCAGCTTAGGAGCGGGGGGTAGGGCCTACGAGCAGTACTTC.

The chain joins TRBV19 to TRBJ2-2; D not resolved. V lost 3 bases and J 1 base, leaving 9 bases between the germline ends. CDR1 and CDR2 from the germline V gene are LNHDA and SQIVND (reference sequence). The CDR3 is 15 amino acids. The CDR3 DNA reads TGTGCCAGTAGTATTTCAGGATTGAACACCGGGGAGCTGTTTTTT. This codes for CASSISGLNTGELFF. The whole variable domain, remainder taken from reference TRBV19 and TRBJ2-2, is DGGITQSPKYLFRKEGQNVTLSCEQNLNHDAMYWYRQDPGQGLRLIYYSQIVNDFQKGDIAEGYSVSREKKESFPLTVTSAQKNPTAFYLCASSISGLNTGELFFGEGSRLTVL.

V and J are TRBV3-1 (or the pseudogene TRBV3-2) and TRBJ2-2, with a tentative D call TRBD2 (7 bases). Germline CDR1 reads LGHDT; CDR2 reads YNNKEL (reference sequence). The CDR3 covers 17 residues. V was clipped by 5 bases and J by 4 bases, with 20 bases between them. This CDR3 is CASSKGGIGSITGELFF. DNA for the CDR3: TGTGCCAGCAGCAAGGGGGGGATCGGATCGATCACCGGGGAGCTGTTTTTT.

V is TRBV29-1 and J is TRBJ1-2, with D possibly TRBD1 on 5 matching bases. CDR1 and CDR2 from the germline V gene are SQVTM and ANQGSEA. V was cut by 3 bases and J by 4 bases, with 12 bases left in between. This CDR3 is 13 amino acids long. Written as DNA, the CDR3 is TGCAGCGTTGATACAGGAGTCATCTATGGCTACACCTTC. This translates into CSVDTGVIYGYTF.

V usage is TRBV25-1 and J usage is TRBJ1-2; D not certain. CDR1 and CDR2 from the germline V gene are MGHDK and SYGVNS. V was pared by 10 bases and J by 4 bases, with 10 bases between. CDR3 size: 11 residues. CDR3 nucleotides: TGTGCCACCATCTCCGGCTATGGCTACACCTTC. As protein: CATISGYGYTF.